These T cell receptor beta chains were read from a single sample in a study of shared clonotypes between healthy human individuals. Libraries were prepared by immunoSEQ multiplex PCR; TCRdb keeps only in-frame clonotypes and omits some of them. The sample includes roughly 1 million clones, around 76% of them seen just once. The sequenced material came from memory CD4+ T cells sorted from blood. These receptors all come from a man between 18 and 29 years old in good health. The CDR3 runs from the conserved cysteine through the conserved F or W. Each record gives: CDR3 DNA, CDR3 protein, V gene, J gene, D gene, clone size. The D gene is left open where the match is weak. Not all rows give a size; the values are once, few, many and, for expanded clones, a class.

TGTGCCAGCAGGCCCCAGGGAGCTGGGGCCAACGTCCTGACTTTC	CASRPQGAGANVLTF	TRBV28	TRBJ2-6	-	-
TGTGCCAGCAGTTACATACAGGGGGCTTCCGAGCAGTACTTC	CASSYIQGASEQYF	TRBV6-5	TRBJ2-7	TRBD1	-
TGTGCCAGCAGCGTAGCCCGGGCAGGAGGAAATGAAAAACTGTTTTTT	CASSVARAGGNEKLFF	TRBV9	TRBJ1-4	-	-
TGTGCCAGCACCGGGAGAGAGACCGGGGAGCTGTTTTTT	CASTGRETGELFF	TRBV2	TRBJ2-2	-	-
TGTGCCAGCAGCTTACGCGGGACAGCGACCTACGAGCAGTACTTC	CASSLRGTATYEQYF	TRBV7-2	TRBJ2-7	-	-
TGCAGCGTTGCGGTGGACAGAGAGACCCAGTACTTC	CSVAVDRETQYF	TRBV29-1	TRBJ2-5	-	few
TGTGCCATCAGTGAATGGGACAGGGCCTCCTACGAGCAGTACTTC	CAISEWDRASYEQYF	TRBV10-3	TRBJ2-7	TRBD1	-
TGTGCCAGCAGCTCCGGCAAGGATTTAGATAATTCACCCCTCCACTTT	CASSSGKDLDNSPLHF	TRBV5-4	TRBJ1-6	-	-
TGTGCCTGGGGGAGGGGTTTTCCGCCCCAGCATTTT	CAWGRGFPPQHF	TRBV30	TRBJ1-5	-	-
TGTGCCAGCAGGACCCAGGGTCCCTCCTACGAGCAGTACTTC	CASRTQGPSYEQYF	TRBV2	TRBJ2-7	-	once
TGTGCCAGCACCTTGCAGGGCGGCGGGGAGCTGTTTTTT	CASTLQGGGELFF	TRBV11-2	TRBJ2-2	-	few
TGCGCCAGCAGCCAGGGACAGGGGGCGAGCGAGCAGTACTTC	CASSQGQGASEQYF	TRBV5-1	TRBJ2-7	TRBD1	once
TGTGCCAGTAGTATATTGGGTGATACCCAGTACTTC	CASSILGDTQYF	TRBV19	TRBJ2-5	-	-
TGCGCCAGCAGCCAAGAGAAAAGAGGGGTCACTGAAGCTTTCTTT	CASSQEKRGVTEAFF	TRBV4-1	TRBJ1-1	-	-
TGCGCCAGCAGCTCCGCACAGCCCACTAATGAAAAACTGTTTTTT	CASSSAQPTNEKLFF	TRBV5-1	TRBJ1-4	-	many
TGTGCCAGCAGCACGGAGTGGGAGCAGTACTTC	CASSTEWEQYF	TRBV5-5	TRBJ2-7	-	-
TGTGCCAGCAGCCCTCGACTAGCGGGGGGGCAGGCAGATACGCAGTATTTT	CASSPRLAGGQADTQYF	TRBV7-9	TRBJ2-3	TRBD2	-
TGTGCCAGTATAGGAAAGGTGAACCGGAACACTGAAGCTTTCTTT	CASIGKVNRNTEAFF	TRBV19	TRBJ1-1	-	once
TGCGCCAGCAGCTTGGGGCGGACTAGCGGGGGCGATGAGCAGTTCTTC	CASSLGRTSGGDEQFF	TRBV5-1	TRBJ2-1	TRBD2	-
TGCGCCAGCAGCACCGCACAGGGGTGGCAAGAGACCCAGTACTTC	CASSTAQGWQETQYF	TRBV5-1	TRBJ2-5	TRBD1	-
TGCGCCAGCAGCTTGGGTGGTGCAGGGACTCAAGCACCCCTCCACTTT	CASSLGGAGTQAPLHF	TRBV5-1	TRBJ1-6	-	-
TGTGCCAGCAGCCCAGGACAGGGAAGAGATACGCAGTATTTT	CASSPGQGRDTQYF	TRBV14	TRBJ2-3	TRBD1	-
TGTGCCAGTAGTATCGCTGGATATGGCTACACCTTC	CASSIAGYGYTF	TRBV19	TRBJ1-2	-	-
TGTGCTAGTGGCCCAAGCCAGGGGATAGTGAATGAGCAGTTCTTC	CASGPSQGIVNEQFF	TRBV12-5	TRBJ2-1	-	-
TGTGCCAGCAGCCCGGGACAGGGTGCTACAGATACGCAGTATTTT	CASSPGQGATDTQYF	TRBV5-4	TRBJ2-3	TRBD1	-
TGTGCCAGCAGCTTGGGACAGGGGGCGACAGATACGCAGTATTTT	CASSLGQGATDTQYF	TRBV5-6	TRBJ2-3	TRBD1	-
TGTGCCAGCAGACGTAGGGCGACTGAGGGGGGCTACACCTTC	CASRRRATEGGYTF	TRBV27	TRBJ1-2	-	-
TGTGCCAGCATCTTTTGGACTGAAGCTTTCTTT	CASIFWTEAFF	TRBV2	TRBJ1-1	-	-
TGTGCCAGCGGACAGGCTGCAACTAATGAAAAACTGTTTTTT	CASGQAATNEKLFF	TRBV6-6	TRBJ1-4	TRBD1	-
TGTGCCAGCAGCTTAGGAGACGGTTCCTACGAGCAGTACTTC	CASSLGDGSYEQYF	TRBV11-2	TRBJ2-7	-	-
TGTGCCAGCAGTTACTCGGGGAGTAATCAGCCCCAGCATTTT	CASSYSGSNQPQHF	TRBV6-5	TRBJ1-5	-	few